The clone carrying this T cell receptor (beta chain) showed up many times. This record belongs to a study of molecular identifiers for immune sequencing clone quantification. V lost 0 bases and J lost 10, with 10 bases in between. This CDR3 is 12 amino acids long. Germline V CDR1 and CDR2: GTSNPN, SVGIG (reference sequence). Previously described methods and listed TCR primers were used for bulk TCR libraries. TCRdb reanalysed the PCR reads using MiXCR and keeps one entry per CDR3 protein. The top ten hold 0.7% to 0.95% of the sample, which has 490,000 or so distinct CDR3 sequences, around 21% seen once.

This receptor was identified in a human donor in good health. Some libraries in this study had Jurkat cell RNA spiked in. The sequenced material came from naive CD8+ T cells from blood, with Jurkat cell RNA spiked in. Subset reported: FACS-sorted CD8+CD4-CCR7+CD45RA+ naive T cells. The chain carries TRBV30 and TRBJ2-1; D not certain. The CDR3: CAWSVTPGEQFF. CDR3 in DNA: TGTGCCTGGAGTGTGACACCCGGGGAGCAGTTCTTC. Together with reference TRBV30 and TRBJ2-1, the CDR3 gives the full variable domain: SQTIHQWPATLVQPVGSPLSLECTVEGTSNPNLYWYRQAAGRGLQLLFYSVGIGQISSEVPQNLSASRPQDRQFILSSKKLLLSDSGFYLCAWSVTPGEQFFGPGTRLTVL.